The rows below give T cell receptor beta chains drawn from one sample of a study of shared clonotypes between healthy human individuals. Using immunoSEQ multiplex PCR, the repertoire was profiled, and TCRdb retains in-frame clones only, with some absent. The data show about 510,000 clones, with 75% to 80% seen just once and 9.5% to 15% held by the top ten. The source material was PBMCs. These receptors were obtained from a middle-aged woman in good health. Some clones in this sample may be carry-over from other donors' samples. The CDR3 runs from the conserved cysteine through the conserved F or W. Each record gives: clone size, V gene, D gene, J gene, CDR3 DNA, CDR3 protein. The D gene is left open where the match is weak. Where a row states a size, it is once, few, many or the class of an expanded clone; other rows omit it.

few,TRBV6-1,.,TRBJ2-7,TGTGCCAGCAGTGAAAGGTCGGACTCTTACTCCTACGAGCAGTACTTC,CASSERSDSYSYEQYF
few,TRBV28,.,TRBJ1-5,TGTGCCATACGACAGGGCAATCAGCCCCAGCATTTT,CAIRQGNQPQHF
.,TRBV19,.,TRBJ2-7,TGTGCCAGTAGTATCTTAGGGCGTGCCTACGAGCAGTACTTC,CASSILGRAYEQYF
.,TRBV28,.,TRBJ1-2,TGTGCCAGCACCGAGGAGGCGGCTAGGACTCGGGGCTACACCTTC,CASTEEAARTRGYTF
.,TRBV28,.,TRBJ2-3,TGTGCCAGCGGTGGGGGCGGATTCACAGATACGCAGTATTTT,CASGGGGFTDTQYF
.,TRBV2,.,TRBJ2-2,TGTGCCAGCAGTGCTCAGGGACCCACGGGGGCCGGGGAGCTGTTTTTT,CASSAQGPTGAGELFF
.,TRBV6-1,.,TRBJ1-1,TGTGCCAGCAGTTCGGGACGGCTCACTGAAGCTTTCTTT,CASSSGRLTEAFF
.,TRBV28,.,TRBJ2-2,TGTGCCAGCAGTTTATTACCTACCGGGGAGCTGTTTTTT,CASSLLPTGELFF
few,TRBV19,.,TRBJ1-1,TGTGCCAGTAGTATAGTCCGATCTGAAGCTTTCTTT,CASSIVRSEAFF
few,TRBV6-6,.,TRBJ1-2,TGTGCCAGCAGTTACTCGAGGGGTGGCTACACCTTC,CASSYSRGGYTF
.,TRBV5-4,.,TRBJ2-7,TGTGCCAGCAGCCGGGACGGGGGTCTCTACGAGCAGTACTTC,CASSRDGGLYEQYF
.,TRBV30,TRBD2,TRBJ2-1,TGTGCCTGGAGTCCTAACCCTAGCGGGAGAGTGTTCTTC,CAWSPNPSGRVFF
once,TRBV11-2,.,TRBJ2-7,TGTGCCAGCAGCGCACATTACGAGCAGTACTTC,CASSAHYEQYF
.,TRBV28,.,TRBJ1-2,TGTGCCAGCACCGAACGGGGGGAAGCTGGCTACACCTTC,CASTERGEAGYTF
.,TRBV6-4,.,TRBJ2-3,TGTGCCAGCAGTGACTCGAGGGGTCAGGGGACAGATACGCAGTATTTT,CASSDSRGQGTDTQYF
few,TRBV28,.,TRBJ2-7,TGTGCCAGCAGTTTATCCCCCTGGGCGGTCGGAAGGTACGAGCAGTACTTC,CASSLSPWAVGRYEQYF
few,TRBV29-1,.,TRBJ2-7,TGCAGCGCCACAAAGTCGGGGGCCCTTTACGAGCAGTACTTC,CSATKSGALYEQYF
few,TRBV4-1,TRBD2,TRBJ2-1,TGCGCCAGCAGCCAAGGGACTAGCGGGCCCCCCTACAATGAGCAGTTCTTC,CASSQGTSGPPYNEQFF
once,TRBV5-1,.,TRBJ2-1,TGCGCCAGCAGCTTGGAACGGGAAGAGGCTGAGCAGTTCTTC,CASSLEREEAEQFF
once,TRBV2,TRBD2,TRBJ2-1,TGTGCCAGCAGGGAAACACCGGGACTAGCGGGAGGGCCATCAAGCAATGAGCAGTTCTTC,CASRETPGLAGGPSSNEQFF
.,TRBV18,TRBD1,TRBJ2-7,TGTGCCAGCTCACTTTGGGCTCCGGGACAGGACGAGCAGTACTTC,CASSLWAPGQDEQYF
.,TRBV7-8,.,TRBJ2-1,TGTGCCAGCAGCTTAGTGGGTAGCGGTTTCTCCTACAATGAGCAGTTCTTC,CASSLVGSGFSYNEQFF
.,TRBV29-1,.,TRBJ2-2,TGCAGCGCCACCGTAACCGGGGAGCTGTTTTTT,CSATVTGELFF
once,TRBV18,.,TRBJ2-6,TGTGCCAGCTCACCGCGCGAAGTATCTGGGGCCAACGTCCTGACTTTC,CASSPREVSGANVLTF
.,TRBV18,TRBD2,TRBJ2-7,TGTGCCAGCTCACCATCTGTTGCGGGAGGGAGCTACGAGCAGTACTTC,CASSPSVAGGSYEQYF
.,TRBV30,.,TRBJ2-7,TGTGCCTGGAGAACCCGGACAGTAGCCTTCTTC,CAWRTRTVAFF
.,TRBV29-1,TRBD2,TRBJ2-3,TGCAGCGTGGGGGGGGTTAGCACAGATACGCAGTATTTT,CSVGGVSTDTQYF
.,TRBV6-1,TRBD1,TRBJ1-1,TGTGCCAGCAGCTTCGACAGGGGGGACACTGAAGCTTTCTTT,CASSFDRGDTEAFF
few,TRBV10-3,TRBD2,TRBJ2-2,TGTGCCATCGCGGGAGGGCCGGGCGCCGGGGAGCTGTTTTTT,CAIAGGPGAGELFF
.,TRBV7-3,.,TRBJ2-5,TGTGCCAGCAGCTTTGGCGGGGAAGAGACCCAGTACTTC,CASSFGGEETQYF
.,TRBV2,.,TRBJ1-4,TGTGCCAGCTGGGGGGTTAGAGGAGAAAAACTGTTTTTT,CASWGVRGEKLFF
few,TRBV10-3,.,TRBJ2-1,TGTGCCATCAGTGAGGGACAGCCGAATGAGCAGTTCTTC,CAISEGQPNEQFF
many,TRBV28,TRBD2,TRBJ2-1,TGTGCCAGCTTAGCGGGAGGGAAGACCTACAATGAGCAGTTCTTC,CASLAGGKTYNEQFF
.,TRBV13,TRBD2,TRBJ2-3,TGTGCCAGCAGCTCCAGCGGGAGTGTGGGTACGCAGTATTTT,CASSSSGSVGTQYF
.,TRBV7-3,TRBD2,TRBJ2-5,TGTGCCAGCAGCGCAACTAGCGGTGAGACCCAGTACTTC,CASSATSGETQYF
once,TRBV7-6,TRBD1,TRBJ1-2,TGTGCCAGCAGCTTAGCCGGGACAGGAGTCGATGGCTACACCTTC,CASSLAGTGVDGYTF
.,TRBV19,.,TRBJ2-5,TGTGCCAGTAGTCGCGAGTTCGAGGAGACCCAGTACTTC,CASSREFEETQYF
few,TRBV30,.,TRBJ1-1,TGTGCCTGGAGTGTACGGGCAGTTGAAGCTTTCTTT,CAWSVRAVEAFF
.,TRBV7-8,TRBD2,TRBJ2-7,TGTGCCAGCAGCCCTCAAAGGACTAGCAGCTCCTACGAGCAGTACTTC,CASSPQRTSSSYEQYF
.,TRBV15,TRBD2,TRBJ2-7,TGTGCCACCAGCAGAGATCCGGGAGGGTTATACGAGCAGTACTTC,CATSRDPGGLYEQYF
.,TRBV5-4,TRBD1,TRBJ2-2,TGTGCCAGCAGCCAAACACAGGGGGCCACCGGGGAGCTGTTTTTT,CASSQTQGATGELFF
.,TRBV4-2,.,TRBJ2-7,TGTGCCAGCAGCCAAGATCGGGGTATAGAGCAGTACTTC,CASSQDRGIEQYF
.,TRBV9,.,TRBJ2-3,TGTGCCAGCAGCCCTGGGGCGGCGGGAGATACGCAGTATTTT,CASSPGAAGDTQYF
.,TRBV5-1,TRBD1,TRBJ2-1,TGCGCCAGCAGCTTGGAGACAGGGTTCTCCTACAATGAGCAGTTCTTC,CASSLETGFSYNEQFF
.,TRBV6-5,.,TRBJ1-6,TGTGCCAGCAGGCCGAGACAGAGATCGAATTCACCCCTCCACTTT,CASRPRQRSNSPLHF
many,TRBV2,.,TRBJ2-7,TGTGCCAGCAGTGTGGAGGACAACTCCTACGAGCAGTACTTC,CASSVEDNSYEQYF
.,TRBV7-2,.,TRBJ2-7,TGTGCCAGCAGCCGGGGAACCTACGAGCAGTACTTC,CASSRGTYEQYF
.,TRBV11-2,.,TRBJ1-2,TGTGCCAGCAGCTTGGACACAGGGTACAACTATGGCTACACCTTC,CASSLDTGYNYGYTF
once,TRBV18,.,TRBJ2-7,TGTGCCAGCTCACCTCCGGGCTCCTACGAGCAGTACTTC,CASSPPGSYEQYF
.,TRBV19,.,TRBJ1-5,TGTGCCAGTAGTATAGACTATCAGCCCCAGCATTTT,CASSIDYQPQHF
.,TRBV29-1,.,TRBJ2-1,TGCAGCGCTGGGACTTCGTGGAATGAGCAGTTCTTC,CSAGTSWNEQFF
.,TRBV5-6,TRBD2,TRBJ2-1,TGTGCCAGCAGCTTTGGACTAGCGGGTTACAATGAGCAGTTCTTC,CASSFGLAGYNEQFF
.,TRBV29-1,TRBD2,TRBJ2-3,TGCAGCGTCCCGGCGGGAGTGACAGATACGCAGTATTTT,CSVPAGVTDTQYF
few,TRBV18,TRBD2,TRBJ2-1,TGTGCCAGCTCATCGGGACTAGCGGGAGTAAATGAGCAGTTCTTC,CASSSGLAGVNEQFF
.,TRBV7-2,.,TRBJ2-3,TGTGCCAGCAGCTTTAGGGCGGGAATCACAGATACGCAGTATTTT,CASSFRAGITDTQYF